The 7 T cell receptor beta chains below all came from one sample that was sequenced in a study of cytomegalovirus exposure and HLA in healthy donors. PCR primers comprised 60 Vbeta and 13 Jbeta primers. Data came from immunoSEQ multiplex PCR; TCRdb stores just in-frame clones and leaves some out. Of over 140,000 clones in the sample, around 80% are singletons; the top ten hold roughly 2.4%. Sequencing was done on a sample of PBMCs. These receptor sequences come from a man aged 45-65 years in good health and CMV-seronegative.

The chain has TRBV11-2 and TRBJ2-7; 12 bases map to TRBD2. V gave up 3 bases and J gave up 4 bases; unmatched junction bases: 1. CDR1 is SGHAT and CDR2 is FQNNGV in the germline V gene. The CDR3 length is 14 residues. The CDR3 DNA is TGTGCCAGCAGCTTCGGGACTAGCGGGTACGAGCAGTACTTC. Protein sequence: CASSFGTSGYEQYF.

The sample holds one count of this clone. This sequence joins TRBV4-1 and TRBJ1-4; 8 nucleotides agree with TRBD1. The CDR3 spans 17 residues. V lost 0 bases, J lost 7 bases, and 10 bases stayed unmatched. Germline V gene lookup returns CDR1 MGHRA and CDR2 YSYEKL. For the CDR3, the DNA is TGCGCCAGCAGCCAAGAATGGGACAGGTCCGCAGCTGAAAAACTGTTTTTT. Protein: CASSQEWDRSAAEKLFF.

CDR3 DNA sequence: TGTGCCAGCAGCGTAGTATCAGGAACCAAGGCGGATACGCAGTATTTT. Translation: CASSVVSGTKADTQYF. The chain has TRBV9 and TRBJ2-3; no clear D. CDR1 is SGDLS and CDR2 is YYNGEE in the germline V gene. V lost 0 bases to trimming and J lost 6 bases, with 17 bases between them. The CDR3 loop spans 16 amino acids.

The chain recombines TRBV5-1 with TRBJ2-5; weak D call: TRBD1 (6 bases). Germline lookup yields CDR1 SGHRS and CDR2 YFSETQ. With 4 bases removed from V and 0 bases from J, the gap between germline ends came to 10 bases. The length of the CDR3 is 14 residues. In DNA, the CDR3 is TGCGCCAGCAGCGGGGGACATGACCAAGAGACCCAGTACTTC. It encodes CASSGGHDQETQYF.

The CDR3 DNA reads as TGTGCCAGCAGCGTAGAAGACTTTACCACAGATACGCAGTATTTT. It yields the protein CASSVEDFTTDTQYF. V and J are TRBV9 and TRBJ2-3; D uncertain. Trimming removed 0 bases at V and 2 bases at J, with 10 bases between. The CDR3 runs 15 residues. Germline CDR1 is SGDLS and CDR2 is YYNGEE. Full variable domain (outside the CDR3, taken from reference TRBV9 and TRBJ2-3): DSGVTQTPKHLITATGQRVTLRCSPRSGDLSVYWYQQSLDQGLQFLIQYYNGEERAKGNILERFSAQQFPDLHSELNLSSLELGDSALYFCASSVEDFTTDTQYFGPGTRLTVL.

The CDR3 protein is CSVEQGLMFF. CDR3 coding DNA: TGCAGCGTTGAACAGGGATTGATGTTTTTT. The V gene is TRBV29-1, the J gene TRBJ2-2, with D possibly TRBD1 on 5 matching bases. The germline V and J ends were trimmed by 2 bases and 15 bases, with 10 bases remaining between them. The CDR3 runs to 10 residues. Germline V CDR1 and CDR2: SQVTM, ANQGSEA.

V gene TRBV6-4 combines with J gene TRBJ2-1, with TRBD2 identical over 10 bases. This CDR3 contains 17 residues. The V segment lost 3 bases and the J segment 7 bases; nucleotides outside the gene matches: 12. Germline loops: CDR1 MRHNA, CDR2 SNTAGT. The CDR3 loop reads CASSDAPSGGLRNEQFF. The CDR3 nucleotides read TGTGCCAGCAGTGATGCGCCTAGCGGGGGCCTCAGGAATGAGCAGTTCTTC.